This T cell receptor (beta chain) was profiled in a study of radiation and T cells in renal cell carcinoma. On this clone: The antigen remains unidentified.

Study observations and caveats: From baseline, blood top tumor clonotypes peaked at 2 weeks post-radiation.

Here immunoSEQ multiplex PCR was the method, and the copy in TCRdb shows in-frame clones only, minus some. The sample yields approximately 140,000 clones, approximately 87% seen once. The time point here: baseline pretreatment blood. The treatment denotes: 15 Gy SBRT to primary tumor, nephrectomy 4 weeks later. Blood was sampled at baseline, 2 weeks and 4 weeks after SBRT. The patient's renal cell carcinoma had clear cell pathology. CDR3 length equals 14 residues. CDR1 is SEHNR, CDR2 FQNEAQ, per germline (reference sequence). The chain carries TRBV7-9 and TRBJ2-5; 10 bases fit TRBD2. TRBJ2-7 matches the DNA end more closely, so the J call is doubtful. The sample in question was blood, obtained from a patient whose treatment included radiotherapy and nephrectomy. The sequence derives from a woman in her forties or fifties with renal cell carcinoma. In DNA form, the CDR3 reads TGTGCCAGCAGCTCATTAGCGGGAGGAGTCGAGCAGTACTTC. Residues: CASSSLAGGVEQYF.